The sequence of this TCR beta chain was determined in a study of T-cell memory formation after mild COVID-19. Study-level results: The study detected some responding clones in pre-infection memory, suggesting cross-reactive memory joined.

TCRdb processed the 5' RACE reads anew with MiXCR; each CDR3 protein has one entry. The sample contains fewer than 450,000 distinct CDR3 sequences, around 20% of which appear only once. In this sample, this clonotype turned up a few times. Its antigen is undetermined. This CDR3 spans 15 amino acids. Germline CDR1 reads SQVTM; CDR2 reads ANQGSEA. V lost 3 bases and J lost 5; bases outside the gene matches: 12. The V call is TRBV29-1, the J call TRBJ2-7, with 8 bases matching TRBD2. The sample taken for sequencing was PBMCs or a T cell subset sorted from them (not recorded which). The origin of this receptor is an adult woman who had mild COVID-19 (a few samples of this study predate the infection). Cell type and time point are not known. As DNA, the CDR3 is TGCAGCGTTGAGAAGTTAGCGGGGCTTGGGGACGAGCAGTACTTC. Protein sequence: CSVEKLAGLGDEQYF.